The rows below give T cell receptor beta chains drawn from one sample of a study of beta chain features in type 1 diabetes. This table comes from immunoSEQ multiplex PCR, and its TCRdb copy is limited to in-frame clones, with some not included. The sample yields around 300,000 clones, around 15% seen once. Sequences were obtained from central memory CD4+ T cells from blood. The receptors shown here come from a man younger than 40 in good health. Each CDR3 is given without its conserved first and last residue. A D gene is named only where the DNA matches it firmly. Where a row states a size, it is once, few, many or the class of an expanded clone; other rows omit it.

>13|TRBV14|TRBD1|many|TRBJ1-5
ASSQGGQLNQPQH
>13|TRBV4-1|.|few|TRBJ1-1
ASSQEAGRRTEAF
>14|TRBV12-2|.|.|TRBJ2-1
ASRLPSGRAYNEQF
>9|TRBV29-1|.|.|TRBJ2-5
TVGRRETQY
>12|TRBV5-1|TRBD2|few|TRBJ2-3
ASSSRLAPDTQY
>16|TRBV27|.|few|TRBJ2-6
ASTQLGTFSSGANVLT
>14|TRBV7-2|.|.|TRBJ1-4
ASSLEGTTTNEKLF
>14|TRBV21-1|.|few|TRBJ2-5
ASSKFGGGAQETQY
>16|TRBV7-2|.|many|TRBJ2-6
ASSFVGRRVSGANVLT
>15|TRBV27|.|few|TRBJ1-2
ASSFLTQLGSGNGYT
>14|TRBV19|.|few|TRBJ2-2
ASSVQRQANTGELF
>12|TRBV7-9|.|.|TRBJ2-5
ASSLGLAKETQY
>13|TRBV4-1|.|.|TRBJ2-4
ASSQETGTKNIQY
>6|TRBV11-3|.|.|TRBJ2-6
ASGDRS
>14|TRBV7-3|TRBD1|.|TRBJ1-2
ASSLTGGRANYGYT
>16|TRBV7-2|.|few|TRBJ2-5
ASSSRPQGEGTRQTQY
>12|TRBV30|.|few|TRBJ1-5
AWRAPGAGWPQH
>14|TRBV2|TRBD2|many|TRBJ2-2
ASSATSGVPTGELF
>13|TRBV19|.|few|TRBJ1-5
ASSTGPARNQPQH
>10|TRBV5-4|.|once|TRBJ1-2
ASGGPNYGYT
>13|TRBV9|.|once|TRBJ1-6
ASSVTLGSDSPLH
>10|TRBV5-4|.|few|TRBJ1-1
ASSRWGAEAF
>11|TRBV7-2|TRBD1|.|TRBJ2-5
ASSRGQGETQY
>11|TRBV5-6|.|.|TRBJ2-5
ASSTGLRETQY
>11|TRBV7-8|.|.|TRBJ2-7
ATGTQSSYEQY
>14|TRBV7-2|.|few|TRBJ2-1
ASSQLLAVTYNEQF
>14|TRBV18|TRBD2|.|TRBJ2-2
ASSPTAGANTGELF
>9|TRBV20-1|.|.|TRBJ1-2
SAPMGGSYT
>11|TRBV7-2|.|.|TRBJ2-5
ASSLDSQETQY
>11|TRBV9|.|.|TRBJ1-1
ASSVGGGPEAF
>13|TRBV6-5|TRBD2|few|TRBJ2-3
ASSTGLAGVDTQY
>12|TRBV7-9|TRBD1|few|TRBJ1-2
ASSSDRAGNGYT
>12|TRBV4-2|.|.|TRBJ1-5
ASSQDRGNQPQH
>9|TRBV11-3|.|few|TRBJ2-7
ARYLIKEQY
>13|TRBV4-3|TRBD2|.|TRBJ2-3
ASSQARGGADTQY
>13|TRBV6-6|TRBD2|few|TRBJ2-7
ASSTLAGANYEQY
>13|TRBV13|TRBD2|once|TRBJ2-3
ASSLRLAGTDTQY
>12|TRBV6-1|.|few|TRBJ1-2
ASRDTTGFYGYT
>12|TRBV28|TRBD1|once|TRBJ1-1
ASRPIQGDTEAF
>16|TRBV4-3|.|few|TRBJ1-4
ASSQDSPQGVWGEKLF
>12|TRBV19|TRBD1|few|TRBJ1-1
ASKHRGADTEAF
>15|TRBV30|TRBD2|.|TRBJ2-5
AWSQGLAGGPSVTQY
>14|TRBV19|.|few|TRBJ2-6
ASSIRRISGANVLT
>11|TRBV12-5|.|few|TRBJ1-1
ASGLLSGTEAF
>14|TRBV5-1|.|.|TRBJ2-1
ASSLDVWVGNNEQF
>12|TRBV9|.|few|TRBJ2-5
ASSVWGRTETQY
>10|TRBV6-1|TRBD1|.|TRBJ2-7
ASSEPTRQGD
>12|TRBV14|TRBD2|.|TRBJ2-5
ASSRGLAAETQY
>12|TRBV11-3|.|.|TRBJ2-2
ASSFGRGVGELF